Presented here are 15 T cell receptor beta chains from one specimen sequenced in a study of cytomegalovirus exposure and HLA in healthy donors. The PCR contained 60 Vbeta and 13 Jbeta primers. Data came from immunoSEQ multiplex PCR; TCRdb stores just in-frame clones and leaves some out. The sample holds some 150,000 clones, 70% to 90% seen once. The sample consisted of PBMCs. The origin of the receptors is a woman between 18 and 29 years old in good health and CMV-seronegative.

This chain links TRBV9 with TRBJ2-3; 14 bases map to TRBD2. With V trimmed by 5 bases and J by 3 bases, 5 bases remained unmatched. The CDR3 is 16 residues long. CDR1 is SGDLS and CDR2 is YYNGEE in the germline V gene. For the CDR3, the DNA is TGTGCCAGCAGTTGGGGACTAGCGGGGGTTACAGATACGCAGTATTTT. Amino acids: CASSWGLAGVTDTQYF.

The genes are TRBV28 and TRBJ2-7, with D possibly matching TRBD1 (7 bases). The CDR3 consists of 15 residues. Looked up from germline, CDR1 is MDHEN and CDR2 is SYDVKM. Trimming shortened V by 3 bases and J by 4 bases, and 16 bases separated the two germline ends. CDR3 loop: CASSLGLQGVYEQYF. The CDR3 DNA is TGTGCCAGCAGTTTGGGACTCCAGGGGGTTTACGAGCAGTACTTC.

The gene calls are TRBV6-4 and TRBJ2-1, with D unresolved. The germline V and J ends were trimmed by 4 bases and 5 bases, with 9 bases remaining between them. This CDR3 is 13 amino acids long. Germline V gene sequence: CDR1 MRHNA, CDR2 SNTAGT. In nucleotides, the CDR3 is TGTGCCAGCAGTGCCGGCACAGACAATGAGCAGTTCTTC. Translation: CASSAGTDNEQFF.

V gene TRBV19 combines with J gene TRBJ1-2, with a tentative D call TRBD1 (5 bases). CDR1 LNHDA and CDR2 SQIVND come from the germline V gene (reference sequence). This CDR3 comprises 13 residues. The V gene lost 4 bases and the J gene lost 5 bases, with 11 bases spanning the gap. The CDR3 region has the DNA TGTGCCAGTAGTACGGGGGGTTTGTATGGCTACACCTTC. The encoded protein is CASSTGGLYGYTF.

The chain has TRBV18 and TRBJ2-4; weak D call: TRBD2 (7 bases). V lost 0 bases and J lost 9, with 12 bases in between. This CDR3 has 14 amino acids. CDR1 KGHSH and CDR2 LQKENI come from the germline V gene. CDR3 nucleotide sequence: TGTGCCAGCTCACCACCGGGGGGGCATGGCATTCAGTACTTC. It yields the protein CASSPPGGHGIQYF.

The chain combines TRBV5-1 with TRBJ1-2; 8 positions agree with TRBD1. The CDR3 contains 13 residues. The trim removed 4 bases at V and 6 bases at J, leaving 5 bases unmatched. CDR1 and CDR2 (germline): SGHRS, YFSETQ. The CDR3 bases are TGCGCCAGCAGCCAGACAGGGGATCATGGCTACACCTTC. It yields the protein CASSQTGDHGYTF.

This rearrangement joins TRBV10-3 to TRBJ2-4; TRBD2 matches at 11 bases. With V trimmed by 0 bases and J by 10 bases, 5 bases remained unmatched. Germline values: CDR1 ENHRY, CDR2 SYGVKD. There are 15 residues in the CDR3. CDR3 region: CAISESALAGVIQYF. In nucleotides, the CDR3 is TGTGCCATCAGTGAGTCGGCACTAGCGGGGGTGATTCAGTACTTC.

This chain uses TRBV5-1 with TRBJ2-2, with 9 bases aligning to TRBD1. With V trimmed by 2 bases and J by 5 bases, 1 base remained unmatched. The CDR3 contains 14 residues. Germline CDR1 and CDR2: SGHRS and YFSETQ. CDR3 nucleotides: TGCGCCAGCAGCTTTGACAGGGGGACCGGGGAGCTGTTTTTT. Encoded protein: CASSFDRGTGELFF.

The chain couples TRBV27 to TRBJ2-5, with TRBD2 matching over 12 bases. J lost 7 bases, V lost 6 bases, and 9 bases had no gene match. The CDR3 totals 15 residues. Germline values: CDR1 MNHEY, CDR2 SMNVEV (reference sequence). The CDR3 loop is CASRPSGGASGTQYF. The CDR3 DNA follows: TGTGCCAGCAGGCCTAGCGGGGGGGCCTCGGGGACCCAGTACTTC.

This clone was observed a handful of times. The gene calls are TRBV23-1 and TRBJ1-5; TRBD1 agrees at 12 bases. TRBV23-1 is annotated as an ORF whose role is uncertain. The CDR3 length is 17 residues. J gave up 3 bases and V 4 bases, and 7 bases lay outside the gene matches. The CDR3 sequence: CASSPCRDRGLNQPQHF. The DNA for the CDR3 is TGCGCCAGCAGTCCGTGCCGGGACAGGGGGCTCAATCAGCCCCAGCATTTT.

The CDR3 here is CASSPFQGGNEKLFF. The CDR3 DNA follows: TGTGCCAGCAGCCCATTTCAGGGGGGTAATGAAAAACTGTTTTTT. The chain combines TRBV7-6 with TRBJ1-4; 7 positions agree with TRBD1. CDR3 length: 15 residues. V shed 5 bases and J 4 bases; nucleotides not matched to a gene: 7. Per the germline V gene, CDR1 is SGHVS and CDR2 is FNYEAQ.

V gene TRBV5-1 combines with J gene TRBJ2-7, with D possibly matching TRBD1 (7 bases). CDR3 length: 15 amino acids. Germline V CDR1 and CDR2: SGHRS, YFSETQ. V lost 4 bases and J lost 4, with 18 bases in between. CDR3 DNA sequence: TGCGCCAGCAGCCCGGAGGAGGGGGCGTCGTACGAGCAGTACTTC. Protein product: CASSPEEGASYEQYF.

V and J are TRBV19 and TRBJ2-7; TRBD1 matches at 11 bases. J gave up 3 bases and V 7 bases, and 8 bases lay outside the gene matches. The germline V gene has CDR1 LNHDA and CDR2 SQIVND (reference sequence). This CDR3 is 15 amino acids long. CDR3 bases: TGTGCCAGTAAGACCGGGACAGGGGGTATCTACGAGCAGTACTTC. Translation gives CASKTGTGGIYEQYF.

The sample holds one count of this clone. The J gene is TRBJ2-7, the V gene TRBV7-7; 8 nucleotides line up with TRBD1. The junction had 7 bases not matched to a gene; V was cut back by 5 bases and J by 4 bases. This CDR3 comprises 14 residues. Germline-derived CDR1 and CDR2 are SSHAT and FNYEAQ (reference sequence). This chain's CDR3 is CASSPLRGRYEQYF. The CDR3 DNA follows: TGTGCCAGCAGCCCCCTCAGGGGGCGGTACGAGCAGTACTTC.

The chain carries TRBV18 and TRBJ1-4; D gene unclear. The CDR3 consists of 13 residues. The germline V gene encodes CDR1 KGHSH and CDR2 LQKENI. V lost 1 base, J lost 8 bases, and 8 bases lay in between. CDR3 bases: TGTGCCAGCTCACCACGCCGAGGGGAAAAACTGTTTTTT. This gives the protein CASSPRRGEKLFF.